The T cell receptor beta chain under discussion was sequenced for a study of T cells in Graves' hyperthyroidism and ophthalmopathy. This clonotype was counted ten times or more. Its antigen is undetermined. Study results and caveats: Through a model of 13 V-J features, ophthalmopathy was separated from stable hyperthyroidism.

Source material for PBMCs was less than 12 ml fresh peripheral blood. Regions amplified from RNA transcripts were the TCR beta CDR3 regions. Initially, a first-round RT-PCR of the TCR CDR3 employed the HTBI primer set. TCRdb re-called the multiplex PCR reads through MiXCR, storing one row per CDR3 protein. Of about 560,000 distinct CDR3 sequences in the sample, approximately 16% were seen once. The V end was cut by 7 bases, the J end by 0 bases, with 7 bases between. From germline, CDR1 is DFQATT and CDR2 SNEGSKA (reference sequence). The CDR3 loop spans 11 amino acids. The sample comprised blood. This clonotype was sampled from a young woman with Graves' hyperthyroidism. This chain links TRBV20-1 with TRBJ2-7, with D perhaps matching TRBD1 (6 bases). The CDR3 nucleotides are TGCAGTGGCAGGGGCTCCTACGAGCAGTACTTC. Translation gives CSGRGSYEQYF.